This TCR beta chain was captured in a study of cytomegalovirus exposure and HLA in healthy donors. Study-wide findings and caveats: Evidence from a later analysis indicated that most CMV-associated TCR beta chains looked HLA-restricted. Sequencing artifact likely explains a cluster of highly shared sequence variants.

CDR1 and CDR2 (germline): MNHEY, SVGAGI. The CDR3 is 15 residues long. The junction had 3 bases not matched to a gene; V was cut back by 2 bases and J by 4 bases. PCR amplification relied on 60 Vbeta primers (plus 13 Jbeta primers). TCRdb's copy holds only in-frame clones and misses some; the assay was immunoSEQ multiplex PCR. Among about 170,000 clones listed, 80% to 90% were seen once. In the case of this clone: Antigen: not known.

All the people who gave samples were healthy bone marrow donors. Unrecorded immune exposures were likely, despite nominal health at sampling. Sample: PBMCs. The chain carries TRBV6-5 and TRBJ2-5; 11 nucleotides line up with TRBD2. The sequence was collected from a man between 18 and 29 years old in good health and CMV-seropositive. DNA of the CDR3: TGTGCCAGCAGTTACGGCGGACTAGCGGGAGAGACCCAGTACTTC. Protein product: CASSYGGLAGETQYF.